In this sample, the clone carrying this T cell receptor beta chain turned up a few times. Its antigen is as yet unknown. The data were taken from a study of CD8 T cells in ankylosing spondylitis. Notes on the study in general: The authors found the disease-linked clones to be CD8+ and relatively rare in peripheral blood. Both synovial fluid and blood in reactive arthritis had previously been reported to carry some motif variants. Ankylosing spondylitis blood appeared to be characterized by a TCR beta motif of eight or nine highly homologous variants.

In TCRdb, the 5' RACE reads were re-called with MiXCR into one record per CDR3 protein. The sample lists 300,000 to 400,000 distinct CDR3 sequences; 20% were seen once. Germline assignment: CDR1 SGHDT and CDR2 YYEEEE. This CDR3 contains 15 residues. With 2 bases removed from V and 4 bases from J, the gap between germline ends came to 16 bases. Source material: blood, either unsorted or a sorted T cell fraction (not recorded which). This sequence joins TRBV5-6 and TRBJ2-7; unclear D gene. The receptor was isolated from a male donor with ankylosing spondylitis or in good health (not recorded which). CDR3 in amino acids: CASSFRNKHPYEQYF. The CDR3 DNA reads TGTGCCAGCAGCTTCCGAAACAAACATCCGTACGAGCAGTACTTC. Full variable domain (rest looked up from reference TRBV5-6 and TRBJ2-7): DAGVTQSPTHLIKTRGQQVTLRCSPKSGHDTVSWYQQALGQGPQFIFQYYEEEERQRGNFPDRFSGHQFPNYSSELNVNALLLGDSALYLCASSFRNKHPYEQYFGPGTRLTVT.